What follows is one T cell receptor (beta chain) and its context. Using immunoSEQ multiplex PCR, the repertoire was profiled, and TCRdb retains in-frame clones only, with some absent. The profile shows about 270,000 clones, about 90% of them singletons. This CDR3 spans 17 amino acids. Germline CDR1 is SGHNT and CDR2 is YYREEE (reference sequence). V lost 0 bases, J lost 0 bases, and 5 bases stayed unmatched. This record belongs to a study of blood T cell repertoires in COVID-19. The chain joins TRBV5-4 to TRBJ2-1; TRBD2 matches 8 bases. The source of this sequence is a woman between 25 and 40 years old with acute COVID-19. The specimen was PBMCs or T cells enriched from blood (not recorded which). CDR3 bases: TGTGCCAGCAGCTTGGAGGCGGGAGGCAGCTCCTACAATGAGCAGTTCTTC. Its translation is CASSLEAGGSSYNEQFF.